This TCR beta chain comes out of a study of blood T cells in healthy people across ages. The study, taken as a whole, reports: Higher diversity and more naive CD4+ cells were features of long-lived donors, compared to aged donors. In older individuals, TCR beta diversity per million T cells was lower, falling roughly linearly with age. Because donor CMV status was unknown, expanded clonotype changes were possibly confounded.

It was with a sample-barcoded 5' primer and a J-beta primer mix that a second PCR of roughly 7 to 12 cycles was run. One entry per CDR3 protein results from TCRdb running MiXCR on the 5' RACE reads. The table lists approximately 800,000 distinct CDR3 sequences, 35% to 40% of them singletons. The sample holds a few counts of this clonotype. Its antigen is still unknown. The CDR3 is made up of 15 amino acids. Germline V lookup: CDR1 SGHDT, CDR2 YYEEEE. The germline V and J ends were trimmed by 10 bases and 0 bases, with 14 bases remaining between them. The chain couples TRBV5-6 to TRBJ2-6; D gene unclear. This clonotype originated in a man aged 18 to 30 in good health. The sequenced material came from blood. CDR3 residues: CASTSLVSGANVLTF. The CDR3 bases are TGTGCCTCGACAAGTCTCGTCTCTGGGGCCAACGTCCTGACTTTC.